This T cell receptor beta chain was found in a study of vaccination and CD4 T cells after COVID-19 (dated by TCRdb to 2021 to 2024). The study in broad terms: Every convalescent patient had a positive nasal swab PCR test for SARS-CoV-2, with mild disease in nine or ten patients and severe disease in one. In the convalescent cohort there were six males and four females, among whom were two Hispanic individuals, seven Caucasians, two Asians and one multiracial person. Participants received two doses of either the Pfizer-BioNTech BNT162b2 vaccine (n=8) or the Moderna mRNA-1273 vaccine (n=2). Post-COVID blood samples were collected from convalescent patients a median of approximately 93 days after diagnosis, with a range of about 30 to 161 days. Post-vaccine blood samples were collected a median of around 10 weeks after the second vaccine dose, ranging from about 13 to 241 days. The cultures were stimulated with overlapping spike peptide pools from SARS-CoV-2 and from the common cold coronaviruses HCoV-NL63, HCoV-OC43 and HCoV-229E. As controls, cultures received a CEFX viral epitope pool (the positive control), an HIV-1 Nef peptide pool (the negative control), or no peptide at all. The spike-specific CD4+ TCR repertoire was compared before and after mRNA vaccination in approximately ten COVID-19 convalescent patients and a handful of infection-naive healthy vaccine recipients. The paper as a whole reports these results and caveats: In convalescent patients, a median roughly 86% of post-vaccine SARS-CoV-2-reactive clones were detected only after vaccination, suggesting vaccine-specific priming. An increase in the median number of SARS-CoV-2-reactive clonotypes from roughly 20 after infection to 38 after vaccination was observed, but the change was not found to be significant. The number of convalescent patients in the study was relatively small, and the study did not examine early timepoints following natural infection. Of the vaccine-specific clones found in convalescent patients, nearly all (304 of 307) were mono-reactive for SARS-CoV-2 spike instead of being cross-reactive with common cold coronaviruses.

In the germline V gene, CDR1 corresponds to MDHEN and CDR2 to SYDVKM. The germline ends are 10 bases apart after V is trimmed by 6 bases and J by 2 bases. Reading from cysteine to phenylalanine, the CDR3 counts 13 amino acids. The DNA shown is the 39-base CDR3, in frame from base 1. Libraries were constructed by PCR. TCR sequencing of DNA from cultured CD4+ T cells used the Oncomine TCR Beta short-read assay at the Johns Hopkins FTIC core. The QIAamp micro DNA kit was used to extract genomic DNA from the cultured CD4+ T cells. Oncomine TCR Beta libraries from cultured CD4+ T cells were pooled using unique dual indexes and sequenced on an Illumina iSeq 100. The authors' analysis ran thus. Non-productive sequences were removed, and CDR3s not starting with C, not ending with F or W, or shorter than 7 amino acids were discarded. The MANAFEST web application identified antigen-specific clonotypes by comparing peptide-stimulated wells against reference wells and other culture wells. For a clone to be called positive, the clone needed an FDR below 0.05, an odds ratio above 5, and a productive frequency above 0.1% in at least two of three replicate wells. A clonotype counted as cross-reactive if it showed significant expansion both in the SARS-CoV-2 spike wells and in at least one common cold coronavirus spike condition. CDR3 homology was assessed with Levenshtein distances (stringdist) and unrooted phylogenetic trees (ape) in R version 3.6.1. Through fastp at Q25 and MiXCR, TCRdb rebuilt clones from the public reads, retaining in-frame beta chains. Rows with a matching CDR3 protein are joined into one entry that keeps the most common DNA and genes. V and J calls and clone size were set by TCRdb, not the authors. The sample has roughly 6,300 distinct CDR3 sequences on record, less than 35% of them singletons. The ten largest make up 11% of the sample.

This clonotype turned up a few times. This clone's antigen is unknown. No base quality values were provided; no much bigger clone lies one nucleotide off. The sample's treatment or condition label, decoded: roughly 10-day PBMC culture with coronavirus spike peptide pools or control peptides (ViraFEST assay). The ViraFEST assay, used in the study, expanded antigen-specific T cells with peptide pools and then identified the expanded clonotypes through TCR sequencing. The convalescent patients' positive SARS-CoV-2 PCR tests fell between March and December 2020, which was before the Alpha, Beta and Delta variants emerged in the United States. PBMCs were cultured at about 2 million per well in IMDM supplemented with approximately 5% human AB serum and 10 IU/ml IL-2, with approximately 10 ug/ml peptide pools added. Half of the culture medium was replaced with fresh IL-2-containing medium on days 3 and 7. CD4+ T cells were isolated after approximately 10 days of culture through negative selection using the EasySep CD4+ T cell isolation kit. Ficoll-Paque Plus gradient centrifugation was used to isolate PBMCs from whole blood, and the isolated PBMCs were then either used fresh or cryopreserved at -140C. Each culture condition was generally run in triplicate wells.

This specimen consisted of CD4+ T cells from blood, cultured in vitro, obtained after SARS-CoV-2 vaccination. The source is a human donor who had recovered from COVID-19. In this chain, TRBV28 is recombined with TRBJ1-2; no D gene call is confident. The nucleotides read TGTGCCAGCAGCCCTCACTCCAACTATGGCTACACCTTC. Translated, this gives CASSPHSNYGYTF.